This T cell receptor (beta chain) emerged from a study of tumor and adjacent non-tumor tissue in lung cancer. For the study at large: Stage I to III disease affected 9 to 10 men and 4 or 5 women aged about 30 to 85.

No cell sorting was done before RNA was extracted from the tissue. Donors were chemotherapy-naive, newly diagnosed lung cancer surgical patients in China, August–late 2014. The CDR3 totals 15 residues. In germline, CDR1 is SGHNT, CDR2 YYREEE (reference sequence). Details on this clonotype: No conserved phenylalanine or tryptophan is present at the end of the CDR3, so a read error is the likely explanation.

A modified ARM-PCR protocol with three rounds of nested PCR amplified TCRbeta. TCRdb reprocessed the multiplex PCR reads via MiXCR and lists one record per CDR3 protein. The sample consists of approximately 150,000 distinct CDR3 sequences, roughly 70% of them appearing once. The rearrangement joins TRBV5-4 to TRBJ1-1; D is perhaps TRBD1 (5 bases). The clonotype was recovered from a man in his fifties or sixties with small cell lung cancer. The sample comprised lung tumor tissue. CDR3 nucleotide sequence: TGTGCCAGCAGCTTGGTACGGGGGGAACGCACTGAGGCTTTCTAT. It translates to CASSLVRGERTEAFY.